This record concerns one TCR beta chain sequence. This sample was included in a study of blood T cell repertoires in COVID-19. Original processing methods: Using reference gene primer amplification, nucleated cell counts were estimated. Profiled with immunoSEQ multiplex PCR; TCRdb holds only in-frame clones, not every one. The V and J calls and clone size were taken over from that table, and D and trimming were inferred from the DNA. The sample yields a few hundred thousand clones, 75% to 90% seen once. CDR1 SGHRS and CDR2 YFSETQ come from the germline V gene. The CDR3 is made up of 15 amino acids. Trimming removed 4 bases at V and 7 bases at J, with 15 bases between. In terms of age and location, participants ranged from roughly 18 to 100 years and lived in under 30 US areas.

This TCR came from a woman aged 45-65 years who had recovered from COVID-19. Sequencing was performed on PBMCs or T cells enriched from blood (not recorded which). The chain carries TRBV5-1 and TRBJ1-6; TRBD1 is a possible D gene (6 bases). The CDR3 DNA reads TGCGCCAGCAGCGAACCAGGGGCTGGGAATTCACCCCTCCACTTT. It yields the protein CASSEPGAGNSPLHF.